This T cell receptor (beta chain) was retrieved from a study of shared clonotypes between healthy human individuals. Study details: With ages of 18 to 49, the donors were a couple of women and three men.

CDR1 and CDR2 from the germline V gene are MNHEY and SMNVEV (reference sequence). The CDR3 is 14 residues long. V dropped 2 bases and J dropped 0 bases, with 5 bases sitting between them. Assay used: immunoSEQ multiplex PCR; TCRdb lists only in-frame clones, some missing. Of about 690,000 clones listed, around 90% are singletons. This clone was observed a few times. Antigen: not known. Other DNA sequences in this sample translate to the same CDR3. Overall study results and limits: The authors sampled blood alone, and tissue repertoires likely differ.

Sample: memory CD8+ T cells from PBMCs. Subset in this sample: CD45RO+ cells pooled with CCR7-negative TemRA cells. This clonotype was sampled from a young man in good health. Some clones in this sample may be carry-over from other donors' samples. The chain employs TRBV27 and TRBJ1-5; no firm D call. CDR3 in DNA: TGTGCCAGCAGTTTAAGGGCTAGCAATCAGCCCCAGCATTTT. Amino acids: CASSLRASNQPQHF.